In this sample, the clone carrying this T cell receptor (beta chain) turned up a few times. Unique molecular identifiers were incorporated into the prepared TCRbeta library. TCRdb redid the calling of the PCR reads with MiXCR, one entry per CDR3 protein. The data contain about 460,000 distinct CDR3 sequences, around 13% of them seen just once; the ten biggest clones take up about 5.4%. These data belong to a study of T-cell reconstitution after alpha-beta-depleted transplantation in children. Germline values: CDR1 SGDLS, CDR2 YYNGEE. The CDR3 length is 16 residues. V shed 1 base and J shed 1 base, with 13 bases lying between them.

The J gene is TRBJ2-3, the V gene TRBV9; D gene unclear. This TCR derives from a human donor who donated a stem cell graft to a child with combined immunodeficiency. The input for sequencing was PBMCs from the stem cell graft donor, taken from the stem cell graft. The CDR3 DNA reads as TGTGCCAGCAGCGTAAATAGGGAAGGAGGCACAGATACGCAGTATTTT. Translated: CASSVNREGGTDTQYF.